The rows below give T cell receptor beta chains drawn from one sample of a study of cytomegalovirus exposure and HLA in healthy donors. Sequencing was performed with immunoSEQ multiplex PCR; in TCRdb, only in-frame clones are kept and a portion is missing. This sample carries about 170,000 clones, roughly 67% of them seen once, and the ten largest clones take 5.4%. Sequenced input: PBMCs. These receptors were collected from a woman in her late teens or twenties in good health and CMV-seropositive. Both conserved end residues are part of each CDR3. A D gene is named only where the DNA matches it firmly. Size is omitted from some rows. Given values are once, few, many or a class for expanded clones.

j_call clone_size d_call v_call cdr3_length cdr3_aa cdr3_nt
TRBJ2-1 once . TRBV9 11 CASSVADEQFF TGTGCCAGCAGCGTAGCGGATGAGCAGTTCTTC
TRBJ2-1 few . TRBV7-9 16 CAMQLLTGAQYNEQFF TGTGCCATGCAACTTCTAACTGGAGCTCAGTACAATGAGCAGTTCTTC
TRBJ1-5 . . TRBV28 13 CASCGRGVGPQHF TGTGCCAGCTGTGGGAGGGGGGTAGGGCCCCAGCATTTT
TRBJ2-3 . TRBD2 TRBV6-1 16 CASSETSGGSTDTQYF TGTGCCAGCAGTGAAACCAGCGGGGGCAGCACAGATACGCAATATTTT
TRBJ2-7 . TRBD2 TRBV5-1 15 CASRMGLVQAYEQYF TGCGCCAGCAGGATGGGACTAGTTCAAGCCTACGAGCAGTACTTC
TRBJ2-3 . TRBD2 TRBV9 15 CASSGPTSRADTQYF TGTGCCAGCAGCGGCCCGACTAGCAGGGCAGATACGCAGTATTTT
TRBJ1-4 . TRBD1 TRBV7-2 17 CASSFWQGASTNEKLFF TGTGCCAGCAGCTTTTGGCAGGGGGCCTCAACTAATGAAAAACTGTTTTTT
TRBJ2-4 . TRBD2 TRBV19 15 CASTISAGGEYIQYF TGTGCCAGTACCATCTCAGCGGGGGGGGAGTACATTCAGTACTTC
TRBJ1-2 . TRBD1 TRBV6-1 15 CASSEGTGPIYGYTF TGTGCCAGCAGTGAGGGGACAGGGCCGATCTATGGCTACACCTTC
TRBJ2-7 . . TRBV6-1 15 CASSIHRQGRDEQYF TGTGCCAGCAGTATACACCGACAGGGGAGGGACGAGCAGTACTTC
TRBJ1-2 . . TRBV7-9 13 CASSYTTGYGYTF TGTGCCAGCAGCTACACAACGGGATATGGCTACACCTTC
TRBJ1-5 . . TRBV4-3 16 CASSQDGAPSNQPQHF TGCGCCAGCAGCCAAGATGGGGCGCCTAGCAATCAGCCCCAGCATTTT
TRBJ1-2 . TRBD1 TRBV7-9 14 CASSPGTGLYGYTF TGTGCCAGCAGCCCCGGGACAGGGCTCTATGGCTACACCTTC
TRBJ2-5 . . TRBV5-4 13 CASSPQLTETQYF TGTGCCAGCAGCCCCCAGTTAACAGAGACCCAGTACTTC
TRBJ2-7 . . TRBV5-1 14 CASSLPSPSYEQYF TGCGCCAGCAGCTTGCCCTCCCCTTCCTACGAGCAGTACTTC
TRBJ2-2 . TRBD2 TRBV27 18 CASSSPPSSGGASGELFF TGTGCCAGCAGTTCCCCCCCGTCGAGCGGGGGGGCCTCCGGGGAGCTGTTTTTT
TRBJ1-1 . . TRBV11-3 13 CASSLGGNTEAFF TGTGCCAGCAGCTTAGGCGGGAACACTGAAGCTTTCTTT
TRBJ2-5 once . TRBV7-3 13 CASSSTGEETQYF TGTGCCAGCAGCTCGACTGGAGAAGAGACCCAGTACTTC
TRBJ2-2 . . TRBV11-1 16 CASSLGSGENTGELFF TGTGCCAGCAGCTTAGGTTCAGGGGAAAACACCGGGGAGCTGTTTTTT
TRBJ1-4 . . TRBV7-3 13 CASSQGGGEKLFF TGTGCCAGCAGCCAGGGAGGGGGGGAAAAACTGTTTTTT
TRBJ2-7 . TRBD2 TRBV30 17 CAWSPKISGGAFHEQYF TGTGCCTGGAGTCCGAAGATTAGCGGGGGGGCCTTCCACGAGCAGTACTTC